One and the same sample provided the 26 T cell receptor beta chains below, sequenced in a study of T cell responses to AZD1222 COVID-19 vaccine. Measured with immunoSEQ multiplex PCR; TCRdb has only the in-frame clones, and not every one. The table has 25,000 or so clones, approximately 90% seen once. The specimen comprised peripheral blood, sampled 28 days after the second AZD1222 dose. These receptors were taken from an adult who received the AZD1222 COVID-19 vaccine.

The J gene is TRBJ2-2, the V gene TRBV7-2; TRBD2 agrees at 10 bases. The germline CDR1 and CDR2 sequences are SGHTA and FQGNSA. The V and J ends lost 3 bases and 8 bases, in that order; junction bases with no gene match: 9. CDR3 length: 16 amino acids. CDR3 in amino acids: CASSFQAGGLGGELFF. For the CDR3, the DNA is TGTGCCAGCAGCTTTCAAGCGGGAGGGTTAGGTGGGGAGCTGTTTTTT. The whole variable domain, filled in from reference TRBV7-2 and TRBJ2-2, reads GAGVSQSPSNKVTEKGKDVELRCDPISGHTALYWYRQSLGQGLEFLIYFQGNSAPDKSGLPSDRFSAERTGGSVSTLTIQRTQQEDSAVYLCASSFQAGGLGGELFFGEGSRLTVL.

In nucleotides, the CDR3 is TGTGCCAGCAGTATGGGGGCACTCTCAGAAAAACTGTTTTTT. It specifies CASSMGALSEKLFF. The gene calls are TRBV7-2 and TRBJ1-4, with D perhaps TRBD1 (6 bases). V was shortened by 6 bases and J by 8 bases, with 16 bases between the two germline ends. Germline V CDR1 and CDR2: SGHTA, FQGNSA. CDR3 length equals 14 residues.

This clone was counted only a few times. The sample has other DNA sequences that encode this CDR3 too. Here the CDR3 reads CARRNTGELFF. The CDR3 DNA reads TGTGCCCGTCGTAACACCGGGGAGCTGTTTTTT. The chain carries TRBV30 and TRBJ2-2, with D uncertain. Per the germline V gene, CDR1 is GTSNPN and CDR2 is SVGIG (reference sequence). The CDR3 consists of 11 residues. V lost 8 bases and J 2 bases, leaving 6 bases between the germline ends.

This clone was counted once. The J gene is TRBJ1-4, the V gene TRBV19; D unresolved. The CDR3 covers 12 residues. The germline gives CDR1 LNHDA, CDR2 SQIVND (reference sequence). The ends were cut back, 7 bases at V and 4 bases at J, with 7 bases in the middle. The CDR3 spells CASKRLNEKLFF. Here the CDR3 DNA reads TGTGCCAGTAAACGGCTTAATGAAAAACTGTTTTTT.

The rearrangement joins TRBV21-1 to TRBJ2-1; the table calls TRBD2, which could not be checked here. TRBV21-1 is marked as a pseudogene. The CDR3 is 18 residues long. CDR3 sequence reads: CASSKERGLAGVYNEQFF. For the CDR3, the DNA is TGTGCCAGCAGCAAAGAGCGAGGACTAGCGGGGGTTTACAATGAGCAGTTCTTC.

The gene calls are TRBV6-6 and TRBJ2-3, with 16 bases identical to TRBD2. The V gene end was trimmed by 5 bases and the J gene end by 4 bases; junction bases not matched to a gene: 15. The CDR3 has 20 amino acids. CDR1 is MNHNY and CDR2 is SVGAGI in the germline V gene (reference sequence). CDR3 region: CASSQSFSGTSGRGADTQYF. The DNA of the CDR3 is TGTGCCAGCAGTCAAAGTTTTTCCGGGACTAGCGGGAGGGGTGCAGATACGCAGTATTTT.

This rearrangement joins TRBV27 to TRBJ2-2, with 9 nucleotides matching TRBD2. Germline V gives CDR1 MNHEY, CDR2 SMNVEV (reference sequence). The CDR3 runs 16 residues. V trimming: 9 bases; J trimming: 2 bases; junction bases outside the gene matches: 10. CDR3 coding DNA: TGTGCCAGTTACCAGTATAGCGGGAGTAACACCGGGGAGCTGTTTTTT. Protein product: CASYQYSGSNTGELFF.

The rearrangement uses TRBV7-2 and TRBJ2-3; unclear D gene. V was clipped by 5 bases and J by 0 bases, with 9 bases between them. Germline V gives CDR1 SGHTA, CDR2 FQGNSA. The CDR3 totals 14 residues. The CDR3 DNA reads as TGTGCCAGCAGCCCCGGCCCCAGCACAGATACGCAGTATTTT. This translates into CASSPGPSTDTQYF.

The chain recombines TRBV5-1 with TRBJ1-3; D unresolved. Germline CDR1 SGHRS, CDR2 YFSETQ. The CDR3 is 12 amino acids. Deletions cut 4 bases from V and 6 bases from J, with 8 bases between. Here the CDR3 reads CASSVDANTIYF. CDR3 DNA: TGCGCCAGCAGCGTTGACGCAAACACCATATATTTT.

The CDR3, as DNA: TGTGCCAGCAGCTTCGGACAGGGGGGGAGGTGGCAGTACTTC. The encoded protein is CASSFGQGGRWQYF. This chain joins TRBV7-9 and TRBJ2-7; 10 nucleotides line up with TRBD1. V shed 3 bases and J 9 bases; nucleotides not matched to a gene: 8. This CDR3 is built from 14 residues. CDR1 is SEHNR and CDR2 is FQNEAQ in the germline V gene (reference sequence). The full variable domain, in which reference TRBV7-9 and TRBJ2-7 provide the parts outside the CDR3, is DTGVSQNPRHKITKRGQNVTFRCDPISEHNRLYWYRQTLGQGPEFLTYFQNEAQLEKSRLLSDRFSAERPKGSFSTLEIQRTEQGDSAMYLCASSFGQGGRWQYFGPGTRLTVT.

The chain recombines TRBV5-1 with TRBJ1-2, with no clear D. Between the trimmed V and J ends, which lost 0 bases and 8 bases, there was a span of 11 bases. The CDR3 runs 13 residues. CDR1 is SGHRS, CDR2 YFSETQ, per germline. CDR3: CASSLGQLGGYTF. For the CDR3, the DNA is TGCGCCAGCAGCTTGGGCCAACTGGGAGGCTACACCTTC.

The rearrangement links TRBV19 to TRBJ1-6; D possibly corresponds to TRBD1 (6 bases). The CDR3 covers 14 residues. Germline-derived CDR1 and CDR2 are LNHDA and SQIVND (reference sequence). V lost 6 bases to trimming and J lost 9 bases, with 15 bases between them. The CDR3 DNA follows: TGTGCCAGTAGGACGGACAGAGGGATTTCACCCCTCCACTTT. Protein product: CASRTDRGISPLHF.

The rearrangement uses TRBV10-2 and TRBJ2-7; perhaps D is TRBD1 or TRBD2 (5 bases each). V shed 6 bases and J shed 0 bases, with 12 bases lying between them. The CDR3 is 14 amino acids. Germline loops: CDR1 WSHSY, CDR2 SAAADI. The CDR3 nucleotides read TGCGCCAGCAGGTTACGGGACGGCTCCTACGAGCAGTACTTC. This codes for CASRLRDGSYEQYF.

The chain joins TRBV18 to TRBJ1-1; D remains ambiguous. This CDR3 is 13 amino acids long. The V end was cut by 2 bases, the J end by 11 bases, with 15 bases between. The germline V gene encodes CDR1 KGHSH and CDR2 LQKENI. The CDR3 loop reads CASSPDTSMGAFF. The CDR3 DNA reads as TGTGCCAGCTCACCAGACACTTCCATGGGCGCTTTCTTT.

V usage is TRBV5-1 and J usage is TRBJ2-2, with no clear D. Germline CDR1 is SGHRS and CDR2 is YFSETQ. This CDR3 comprises 14 residues. Trimming left V 0 bases short and J 0 bases short, with 3 bases between. The CDR3 coding sequence is TGCGCCAGCAGCTTGGGTTCGAACACCGGGGAGCTGTTTTTT. Translated: CASSLGSNTGELFF.

V and J are TRBV27 and TRBJ1-1; D may be TRBD1 (5 bases). The CDR3 extends over 14 amino acids. The ends were cut back, 6 bases at V and 5 bases at J, with 16 bases in the middle. Per germline, CDR1 MNHEY and CDR2 SMNVEV (reference sequence). DNA for the CDR3: TGTGCCAGCAGCCGAACTGGGGGTGGAACTGAAGCTTTCTTT. It yields the protein CASSRTGGGTEAFF.

The rearrangement joins TRBV19 to TRBJ1-1, with D unclear. The CDR3 runs to 15 residues. CDR1 is LNHDA and CDR2 is SQIVND in the germline V gene (reference sequence). Between the trimmed V and J ends, which lost 6 bases and 7 bases, there was a span of 21 bases. This chain's CDR3 is CASRTPHGSTIEAFF. The CDR3 region has the DNA TGTGCCAGTAGGACCCCCCATGGCTCTACAATTGAAGCTTTCTTT.

The chain recombines TRBV2 with TRBJ2-6, with D perhaps TRBD2 (6 bases). CDR1 and CDR2 (germline): SNHLY, FYNNEI. This CDR3 has 14 residues. The V end lost 6 bases, the J end lost 2 bases, and 8 bases lay between the germline ends. The CDR3 reads CASSGGAGANVLTF. The CDR3 nucleotides are TGTGCCAGCAGCGGGGGAGCTGGGGCCAACGTCCTGACTTTC.

J is TRBJ2-7 and V is TRBV5-1; TRBD1 matches 11 bases. Per the germline V gene, CDR1 is SGHRS and CDR2 is YFSETQ. This CDR3 is built from 14 residues. Losses at the gene ends were 3 bases for V and 3 bases for J; bases not matched to a gene: 2. The CDR3 DNA reads as TGCGCCAGCAGCTCCGGGACAGGGGGCTACGAGCAGTACTTC. This encodes CASSSGTGGYEQYF.

The chain joins TRBV4-2 to TRBJ1-6, with a tentative D call TRBD1 (6 bases). Trimming removed 3 bases from V and 9 bases from J, with 15 bases in between. Germline V gene sequence: CDR1 LGHNA, CDR2 YNFKEQ. CDR3 length equals 15 residues. The CDR3 loop is CASSQAGQSGSPLHF. CDR3 in DNA: TGTGCCAGCAGCCAGGCTGGACAGTCGGGTTCACCCCTCCACTTT.

This clone was observed once. The chain links TRBV28 to TRBJ2-1; TRBD1 aligns across 10 bases. The V gene's germline CDR1 is MDHEN and CDR2 SYDVKM. The junction had 9 bases not matched to a gene; V was cut back by 8 bases and J by 8 bases. The CDR3 is 14 amino acids. CDR3 nucleotide sequence: TGTGCCAGCCGCCGACAGGGGGCCGGTGATGAGCAGTTCTTC. Protein sequence: CASRRQGAGDEQFF.

The gene calls are TRBV7-2 and TRBJ2-2; D is uncertain. The CDR3 has 16 amino acids. With 5 bases removed from V and 0 bases from J, the gap between germline ends came to 13 bases. In germline, CDR1 is SGHTA, CDR2 FQGNSA. For the CDR3, the DNA is TGTGCCAGCAGCCTTTTGGGCAGGACGAACACCGGGGAGCTGTTTTTT. It translates to CASSLLGRTNTGELFF.

The CDR3 DNA reads as TGTGCCAGCAGCTCCCCCCCGGGAAACACTGAAGCTTTCTTT. It codes for CASSSPPGNTEAFF. The chain carries TRBV7-9 and TRBJ1-1; D is undetermined. CDR3 length: 14 residues. Germline CDR1 reads SEHNR; CDR2 reads FQNEAQ (reference sequence). V was trimmed by 4 bases and J by 2 bases, leaving 11 bases between them.

This clone is a singleton in its sample. The chain joins TRBV6-2 or TRBV6-3 to TRBJ2-7, with D unclear. V lost 2 bases, J lost 4 bases, and 9 bases lay in between. Germline V gives CDR1 MNHEY, CDR2 SVGEGT. The CDR3 is 13 amino acids. As DNA, the CDR3 is TGTGCCAGCAGTTACGAAAAAGCTTACGAGCAGTACTTC. Amino acids: CASSYEKAYEQYF.

The V call is TRBV15, the J call TRBJ2-7, with D possibly being TRBD1 or TRBD2 (6 bases each). Germline V gene sequence: CDR1 LNHNV, CDR2 YYDKDF (reference sequence). The V and J ends lost 0 bases and 3 bases respectively, with 21 bases between them. The CDR3 has 18 residues. The CDR3: CATSRDLPRVEGGYEQYF. The CDR3 DNA sequence: TGTGCCACCAGCAGAGATCTTCCCAGGGTAGAGGGGGGCTACGAGCAGTACTTC.

The gene calls are TRBV6-6 and TRBJ1-2; weak D call: TRBD1 (5 bases). The CDR3 loop spans 15 amino acids. From germline, CDR1 is MNHNY and CDR2 SVGAGI (reference sequence). Trimming cost V 2 bases and J 4 bases, with 14 bases left between them. CDR3 residues: CASSYQGGASYGYTF. As DNA, the CDR3 is TGTGCCAGCAGTTACCAGGGTGGAGCGAGCTATGGCTACACCTTC.